The 15 T cell receptor beta chains below come from one sample, sequenced in a study of blood T cell repertoires in COVID-19. Repertoires were generated with immunoSEQ multiplex PCR, while TCRdb's copy carries only in-frame clones and drops some. The sample has some 46,000 clones, approximately 85% seen once; the top ten hold around a third. Source material: peripheral blood. These receptors were collected from a woman older than 75 with COVID-19, enrolled during active disease.

This clone was seen a single time. V usage is TRBV2 and J usage is TRBJ1-5; 8 bases fit TRBD1. Germline loops: CDR1 SNHLY, CDR2 FYNNEI. The CDR3 contains 14 residues. J lost 7 bases, V lost 6 bases, and 8 bases had no gene match. This CDR3 is CASRDRVVGQPQHF. CDR3 nucleotide sequence: TGTGCCAGCAGGGACAGGGTGGTCGGGCAGCCCCAGCATTTT.

This clone was seen just once. CDR3 in DNA: TGTGCCAGCAGCTTATACAGGGCGCCCCCGGGGACTGAAGCTTTCTTT. This codes for CASSLYRAPPGTEAFF. The chain links TRBV7-7 to TRBJ1-1, with D maybe TRBD1 (6 bases). Trimming stripped 2 bases from V and 5 bases from J, with 18 bases between. The germline V gene has CDR1 SSHAT and CDR2 FNYEAQ (reference sequence). This CDR3 comprises 16 residues.

The J gene is TRBJ1-1, the V gene TRBV5-4; unclear D gene. The CDR3 runs to 15 residues. Trimming stripped 1 base from V and 1 base from J, with 11 bases between. Per the germline V gene, CDR1 is SGHNT and CDR2 is YYREEE (reference sequence). CDR3 sequence (DNA): TGTGCCAGCAGCTTGTACGCACGGTCGAACACTGAAGCTTTCTTT. Translated, it gives CASSLYARSNTEAFF. Using reference TRBV5-4 and TRBJ1-1 for the parts outside the CDR3, the full variable domain is ETGVTQSPTHLIKTRGQQVTLRCSSQSGHNTVSWYQQALGQGPQFIFQYYREEENGRGNFPPRFSGLQFPNYSSELNVNALELDDSALYLCASSLYARSNTEAFFGQGTRLTVV.

This chain connects TRBV7-2 to TRBJ2-7; D call uncertain. The V end lost 1 base, the J end lost 5 bases, and 9 bases lay between the germline ends. CDR1 and CDR2 (germline): SGHTA, FQGNSA. The CDR3 runs 13 residues. The CDR3 is CASSLVWANEQYF. The CDR3 bases are TGTGCCAGCAGCTTAGTTTGGGCCAACGAGCAGTACTTC. The entire variable domain, with the rest obtained from reference TRBV7-2 and TRBJ2-7, is as follows: GAGVSQSPSNKVTEKGKDVELRCDPISGHTALYWYRQSLGQGLEFLIYFQGNSAPDKSGLPSDRFSAERTGGSVSTLTIQRTQQEDSAVYLCASSLVWANEQYFGPGTRLTVT.

V and J are TRBV5-1 and TRBJ2-2; 13 bases align to TRBD2. The CDR3 loop spans 15 amino acids. From germline, CDR1 is SGHRS and CDR2 YFSETQ. With V trimmed by 6 bases and J by 5 bases, 4 bases remained unmatched. CDR3 bases: TGCGCCAGCACCGGACTAGCGGGAGATACCGGGGAGCTGTTTTTT. The encoded protein is CASTGLAGDTGELFF.

This chain links TRBV2 with TRBJ1-4; TRBD1 matches 8 bases. This CDR3 has 12 amino acids. Germline loops: CDR1 SNHLY, CDR2 FYNNEI. With V trimmed by 9 bases and J by 4 bases, 1 base remained unmatched. This CDR3 is CARQGDNEKLFF. As DNA, the CDR3 is TGTGCCAGACAGGGGGATAATGAAAAACTGTTTTTT. The entire variable domain, with the rest obtained from reference TRBV2 and TRBJ1-4, is as follows: EPEVTQTPSHQVTQMGQEVILRCVPISNHLYFYWYRQILGQKVEFLVSFYNNEISEKSEIFDDQFSVERPDGSNFTLKIRSTKLEDSAMYFCARQGDNEKLFFGSGTQLSVL.

The rearrangement links TRBV19 to TRBJ1-1; 7 bases match TRBD1. Germline assignment: CDR1 LNHDA and CDR2 SQIVND (reference sequence). The length of the CDR3 is 12 residues. V shed 5 bases, J shed 12 bases, and the junction held 9 bases outside the gene matches. The CDR3 reads CASSPTGEKPFF. In DNA form, the CDR3 reads TGTGCCAGTAGTCCCACAGGGGAGAAACCTTTCTTT. Based on the CDR3 plus reference TRBV19 and TRBJ1-1, the full variable domain is DGGITQSPKYLFRKEGQNVTLSCEQNLNHDAMYWYRQDPGQGLRLIYYSQIVNDFQKGDIAEGYSVSREKKESFPLTVTSAQKNPTAFYLCASSPTGEKPFFGQGTRLTVV.

The chain is built from TRBV7-2 and TRBJ1-2; D may be TRBD1 (5 bases). CDR3 size: 14 residues. CDR1 SGHTA and CDR2 FQGNSA come from the germline V gene. The V and J ends lost 5 bases and 2 bases respectively, with 12 bases between them. The CDR3, as DNA: TGTGCCAGCAGCCCGCCCCGGGGGAACTATGGCTACACCTTC. Amino acid sequence: CASSPPRGNYGYTF.

The V gene is TRBV2, the J gene TRBJ1-3; D ambiguous. This CDR3 comprises 14 residues. Trimming pared 6 bases from V and 2 bases from J, leaving 11 bases between. Per the germline V gene, CDR1 is SNHLY and CDR2 is FYNNEI. CDR3 residues: CASRGQVAGNTIYF. The CDR3 bases are TGTGCCAGCAGGGGCCAGGTGGCTGGAAACACCATATATTTT.

V is TRBV6-5 and J is TRBJ2-7; TRBD1 matches 7 bases. The CDR3 runs to 15 residues. Germline CDR1 MNHEY, CDR2 SVGAGI. V lost 0 bases to trimming and J lost 4 bases; unmatched junction nucleotides: 6. The CDR3 DNA reads as TGTGCCAGCAGTTACTCGCGGACAGGAGCATACGAGCAGTACTTC. Residues: CASSYSRTGAYEQYF.

The chain has TRBV3-1 (or the pseudogene TRBV3-2) and TRBJ2-7, with 7 bases that match TRBD1. The germline V gene encodes CDR1 LGHDT and CDR2 YNNKEL (reference sequence). After removal of 8 bases from V and 1 base from J, the junction contained 11 bases not matched to a gene. The CDR3 totals 15 residues. The CDR3 spells CASYRPGTDSYEQYF. CDR3 nucleotide sequence: TGTGCCAGCTATCGCCCCGGGACAGATTCCTACGAGCAGTACTTC.

Only one count was recorded for this clone. V gene TRBV28 combines with J gene TRBJ2-2; D gene ambiguous. This CDR3 comprises 13 residues. Germline assignment: CDR1 MDHEN and CDR2 SYDVKM. V was cut by 6 bases and J by 6 bases, with 11 bases left in between. CDR3 in amino acids: CASSLNIAGELFF. The CDR3 DNA is TGTGCCAGCAGCCTTAATATTGCCGGGGAGCTGTTTTTT.

This clone was seen a few times. This sequence joins TRBV2 and TRBJ1-1; no clear D gene. The CDR3 consists of 13 residues. V was pared by 3 bases and J by 0 bases, with 5 bases between. The V gene's germline CDR1 is SNHLY and CDR2 FYNNEI. CDR3: CASSEYLNTEAFF. The CDR3 DNA sequence: TGTGCCAGCAGTGAGTATTTGAACACTGAAGCTTTCTTT.

The genes are TRBV25-1 and TRBJ2-2; TRBD2 agrees at 9 bases. The CDR3 loop spans 18 amino acids. In germline, CDR1 is MGHDK, CDR2 SYGVNS. Trimming removed 1 base from V and 5 bases from J; junction bases left unmatched: 11. The CDR3 loop reads CASSEFLEAGGETGELFF. In nucleotides, the CDR3 is TGTGCCAGCAGTGAATTTTTGGAAGCGGGGGGAGAAACCGGGGAGCTGTTTTTT.

The chain joins TRBV7-8 to TRBJ2-7; 8 bases are shared with TRBD2. With V trimmed by 0 bases and J by 4 bases, 8 bases remained unmatched. The V gene's germline CDR1 is SGHVS and CDR2 FQNEAQ. The CDR3 runs to 16 residues. CDR3 DNA sequence: TGTGCCAGCAGCTTAGCGCCGGGGGGGTCGTGGTACGAGCAGTACTTC. This gives the protein CASSLAPGGSWYEQYF.